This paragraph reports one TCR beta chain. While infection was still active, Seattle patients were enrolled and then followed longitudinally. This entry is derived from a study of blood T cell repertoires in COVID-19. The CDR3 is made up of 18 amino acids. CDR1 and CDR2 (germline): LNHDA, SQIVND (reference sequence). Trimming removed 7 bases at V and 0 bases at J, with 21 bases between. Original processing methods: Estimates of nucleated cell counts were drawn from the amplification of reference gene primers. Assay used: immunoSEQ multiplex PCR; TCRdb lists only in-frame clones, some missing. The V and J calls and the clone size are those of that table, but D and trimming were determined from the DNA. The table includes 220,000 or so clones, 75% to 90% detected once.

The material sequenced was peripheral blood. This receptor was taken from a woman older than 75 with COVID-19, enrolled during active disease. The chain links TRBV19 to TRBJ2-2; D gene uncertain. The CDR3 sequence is CASTTASASLANTGELFF. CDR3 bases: TGTGCCAGTACCACTGCCTCAGCCAGCCTAGCGAACACCGGGGAGCTGTTTTTT.